This T cell receptor beta chain came from a study of PD-1 blockade in mismatch repair-deficient tumors. Profiled with immunoSEQ multiplex PCR; TCRdb holds only in-frame clones, not every one. This sample yields tens of thousands of clones, of which 81% are seen a single time; roughly 2.6% belongs to the top ten. The CDR3 extends over 12 amino acids. Germline V gives CDR1 GTSNPN, CDR2 SVGIG (reference sequence). Trimming took 2 bases from V and 4 from J, leaving 9 bases between them. Material: peripheral blood, obtained 12 weeks after starting pembrolizumab. This chain links TRBV30 with TRBJ2-7; D remains ambiguous. The sequence derives from an adult with mismatch repair-deficient cancer. The CDR3 nucleotides read TGTGCCTGGAGTTCAGAGCAATACGAGCAGTACTTC. Protein product: CAWSSEQYEQYF.